This TCR beta chain emerged from a study of T cells in tuberculosis listed by TCRdb under 2018. The study in broad terms: The study combined CD1B tetramers and high-throughput TCR immunosequencing to characterize T cells specific for the mycobacterial lipid antigen glucose monomycolate (GMM). IGRA-negative adolescents, IGRA-positive adolescents with latent tuberculosis and adults with active tuberculosis, roughly ten per group, were compared in a South African clinical cohort.

What the work shows at the level of the full study, not this receptor alone: Smaller mean NN-distances to GMM-specific TCRs were observed in active tuberculosis TCR-alpha repertoires than in IGRA-negative controls, suggesting clonal expansion of GMM-specific TCRs. Clinical samples were selected based on which cryopreserved specimens were available, and the active tuberculosis cases were adults whereas the controls were adolescents. The smaller NN-distances were partly driven by shorter CDR3-alpha lengths in active tuberculosis patients, and the difference for TCR-beta did not reach statistical significance. Using GEM motif frequencies, a classifier achieved 65% to 75% accuracy, whereas a classifier built on the diverse GMM-specific repertoire got to approximately 90% accuracy (AUROC about 0.9).

Comment on this clone: Its antigen is not yet known. There are no base qualities to consult, and no much larger clone falls within one base.

Via the germline V gene, CDR1 is SGHAT and CDR2 FQNNGV. The V and J ends are trimmed by 1 base and 2 bases, leaving 8 bases between them. CDR3 length: 14 amino acids, cysteine to phenylalanine. Of all the DNA, just the CDR3 is kept, 42 bases in frame from base 1. At study entry, adolescents were screened for latent tuberculosis infection by tuberculin skin test and QuantiFERON-TB GOLD In-Tube IGRA. Immunosequencing of unsorted cryopreserved PBMC covered, on average, around 100,000 T cells per clinical donor. Eleven high schools in the Worcester region of the Western Cape, South Africa, served as enrollment sites for adolescents aged 12 to 18 years. Ten or so adolescents infected with M. tuberculosis and around ten uninfected adolescents were chosen and matched for age and sex. PBMC from adolescents were isolated by density centrifugation from freshly drawn heparinized blood and then cryopreserved.

The immunoSEQ multiplex PCR assay was used to generate TCR libraries, with TCR-beta and/or TCR-alpha/delta assays applied to each sample. The amplified TCR libraries were sequenced on the Illumina high-throughput platform. Per the original workflow: Clustering and dimensionality reduction were performed using pairwise TCRdist distances among GMM-specific receptors from ex vivo sorted or in vitro expanded T cells. Each clinical repertoire received a mean NN-distance score, defined as the average TCRdist to the nearest 10% of tetramer-positive reference sequences. To compute GEM TCR motif frequency, the fraction of unique TCRs matching known GEM sequences by V/J usage and CDR3 length was calculated. Linear discriminant analysis with leave-one-out cross-validation, implemented in scikit-learn, was used to classify active tuberculosis. TCRdb mirrors the immuneACCESS table, restricted to in-frame sequences. Some clones are absent from its copies; in checked studies, under half trace to an unresolved V gene, and the reason for the others is unknown. That table supplies the V and J calls and clone size; D and trimming were determined from the DNA. Within this sample are tens of thousands of clones, with nearly 97% of them counted one time only. Together, the top ten hold almost 9.5% of the sample.

The sequence derives from a donor aged 10-29 years with latent tuberculosis or without tuberculosis infection. The sample was PBMCs. Recombination connected TRBV11-2 to TRBJ1-2, with the identity of the D gene unclear. The CDR3 loop reads CASSLGAANYGYTF. DNA sequence: TGTGCCAGCAGCTTAGGGGCAGCCAACTATGGCTACACCTTC.